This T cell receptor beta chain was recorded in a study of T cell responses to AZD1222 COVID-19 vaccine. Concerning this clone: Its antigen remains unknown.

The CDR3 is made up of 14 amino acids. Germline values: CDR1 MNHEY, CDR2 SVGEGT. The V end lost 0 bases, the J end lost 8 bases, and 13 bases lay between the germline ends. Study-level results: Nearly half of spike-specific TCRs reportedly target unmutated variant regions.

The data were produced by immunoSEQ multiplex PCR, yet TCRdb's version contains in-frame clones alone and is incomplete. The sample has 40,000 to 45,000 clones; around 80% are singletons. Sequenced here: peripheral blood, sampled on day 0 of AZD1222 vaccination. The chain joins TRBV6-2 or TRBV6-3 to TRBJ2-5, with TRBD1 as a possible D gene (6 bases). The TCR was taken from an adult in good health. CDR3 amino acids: CASSYSGALGTQYF. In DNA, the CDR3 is TGTGCCAGCAGTTACTCGGGGGCCCTGGGAACCCAGTACTTC.